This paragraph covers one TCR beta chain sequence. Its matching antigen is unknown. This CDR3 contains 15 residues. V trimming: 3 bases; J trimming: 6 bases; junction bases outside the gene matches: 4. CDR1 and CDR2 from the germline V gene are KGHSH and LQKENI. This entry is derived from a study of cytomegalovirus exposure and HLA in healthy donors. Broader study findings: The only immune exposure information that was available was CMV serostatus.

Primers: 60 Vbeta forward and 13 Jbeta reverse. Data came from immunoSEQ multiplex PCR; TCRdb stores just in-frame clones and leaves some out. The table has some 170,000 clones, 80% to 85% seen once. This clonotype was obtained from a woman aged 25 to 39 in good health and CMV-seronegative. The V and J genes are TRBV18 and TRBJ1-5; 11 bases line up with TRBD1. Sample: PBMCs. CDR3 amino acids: CASSPGTGGIQPQHF. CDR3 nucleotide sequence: TGTGCCAGCTCACCCGGGACAGGGGGGATTCAGCCCCAGCATTTT.